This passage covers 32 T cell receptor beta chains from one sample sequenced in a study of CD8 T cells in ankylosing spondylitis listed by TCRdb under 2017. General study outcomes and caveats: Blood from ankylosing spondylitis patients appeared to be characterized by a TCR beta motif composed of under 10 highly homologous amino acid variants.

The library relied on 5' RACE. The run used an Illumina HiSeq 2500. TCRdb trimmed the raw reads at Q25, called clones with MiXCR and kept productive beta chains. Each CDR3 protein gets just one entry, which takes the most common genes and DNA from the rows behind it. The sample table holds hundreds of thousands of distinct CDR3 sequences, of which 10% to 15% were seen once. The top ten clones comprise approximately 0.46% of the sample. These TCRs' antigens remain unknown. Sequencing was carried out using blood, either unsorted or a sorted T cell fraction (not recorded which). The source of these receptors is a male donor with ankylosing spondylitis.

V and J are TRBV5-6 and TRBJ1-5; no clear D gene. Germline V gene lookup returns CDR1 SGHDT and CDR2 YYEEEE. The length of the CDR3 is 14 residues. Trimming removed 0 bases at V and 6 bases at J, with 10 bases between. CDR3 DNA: TGTGCCAGCAGCTTGGGTCCAGTCTCTCAGCCCCAGCATTTT. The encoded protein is CASSLGPVSQPQHF.

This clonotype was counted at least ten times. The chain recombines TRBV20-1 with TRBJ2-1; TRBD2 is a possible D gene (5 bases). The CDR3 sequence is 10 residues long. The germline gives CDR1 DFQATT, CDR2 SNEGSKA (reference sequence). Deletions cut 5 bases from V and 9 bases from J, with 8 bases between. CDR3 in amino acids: CSAPRGEQFF. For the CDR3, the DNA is TGCAGTGCTCCCCGGGGTGAGCAGTTCTTC.

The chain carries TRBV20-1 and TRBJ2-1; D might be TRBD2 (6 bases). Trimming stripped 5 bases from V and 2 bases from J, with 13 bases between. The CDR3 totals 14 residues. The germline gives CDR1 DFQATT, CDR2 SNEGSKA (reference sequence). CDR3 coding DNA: TGCAGTGCTGATTCGGACTACCCCTACAATGAGCAGTTCTTC. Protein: CSADSDYPYNEQFF.

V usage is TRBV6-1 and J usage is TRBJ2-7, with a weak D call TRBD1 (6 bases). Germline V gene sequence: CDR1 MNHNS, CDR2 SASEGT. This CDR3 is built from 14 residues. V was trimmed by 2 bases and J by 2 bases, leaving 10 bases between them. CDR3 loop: CASSERRQAYEQYF. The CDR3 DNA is TGTGCCAGCAGTGAACGTCGACAGGCCTACGAGCAGTACTTC.

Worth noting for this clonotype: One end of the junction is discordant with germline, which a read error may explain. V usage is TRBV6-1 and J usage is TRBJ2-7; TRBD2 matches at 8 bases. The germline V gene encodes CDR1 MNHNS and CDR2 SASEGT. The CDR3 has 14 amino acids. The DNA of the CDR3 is TGTGCCAGCAGTAAAGCGGGAGTTAGCAGCGAGCAGTACTTC. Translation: CASSKAGVSSEQYF.

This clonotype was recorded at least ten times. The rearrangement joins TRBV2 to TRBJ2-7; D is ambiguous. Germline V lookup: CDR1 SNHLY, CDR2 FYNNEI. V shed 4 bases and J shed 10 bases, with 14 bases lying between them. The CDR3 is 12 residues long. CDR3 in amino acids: CASSARTPPQYF. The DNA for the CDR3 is TGTGCCAGCAGTGCGCGAACACCTCCCCAGTACTTC.

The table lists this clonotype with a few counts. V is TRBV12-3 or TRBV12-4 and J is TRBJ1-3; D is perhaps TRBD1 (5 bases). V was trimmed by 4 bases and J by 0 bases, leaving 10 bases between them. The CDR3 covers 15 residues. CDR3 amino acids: CASSSDSDSGNTIYF. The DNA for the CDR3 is TGTGCCAGCAGTTCAGACAGCGACTCTGGAAACACCATATATTTT.

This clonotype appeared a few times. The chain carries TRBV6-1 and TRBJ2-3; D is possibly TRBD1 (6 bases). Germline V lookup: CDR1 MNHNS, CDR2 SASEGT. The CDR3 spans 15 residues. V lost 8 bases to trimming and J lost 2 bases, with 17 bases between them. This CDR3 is CASGPGHLATDTQYF. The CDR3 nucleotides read TGTGCCAGCGGACCGGGACACCTAGCCACAGATACGCAGTATTTT.

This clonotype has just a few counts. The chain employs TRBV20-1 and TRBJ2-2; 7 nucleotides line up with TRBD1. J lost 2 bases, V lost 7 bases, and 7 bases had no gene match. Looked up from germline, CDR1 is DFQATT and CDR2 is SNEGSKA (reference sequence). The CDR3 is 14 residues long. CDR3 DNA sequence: TGCAGTGGGTCCCGACAGGGAAACACCGGGGAGCTGTTTTTT. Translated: CSGSRQGNTGELFF.

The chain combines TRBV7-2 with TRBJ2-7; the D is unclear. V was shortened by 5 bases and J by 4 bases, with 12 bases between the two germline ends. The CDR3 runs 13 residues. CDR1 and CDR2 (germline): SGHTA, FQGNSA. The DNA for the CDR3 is TGTGCCAGCAGCCGGACCCTGACTTACGAGCAGTACTTC. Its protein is CASSRTLTYEQYF.

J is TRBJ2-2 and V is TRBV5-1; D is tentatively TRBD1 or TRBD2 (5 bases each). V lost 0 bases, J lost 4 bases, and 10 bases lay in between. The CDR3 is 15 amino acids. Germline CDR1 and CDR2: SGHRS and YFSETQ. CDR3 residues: CASSLGPGSTGELFF. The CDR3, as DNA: TGCGCCAGCAGCTTGGGTCCAGGGAGCACCGGGGAGCTGTTTTTT.

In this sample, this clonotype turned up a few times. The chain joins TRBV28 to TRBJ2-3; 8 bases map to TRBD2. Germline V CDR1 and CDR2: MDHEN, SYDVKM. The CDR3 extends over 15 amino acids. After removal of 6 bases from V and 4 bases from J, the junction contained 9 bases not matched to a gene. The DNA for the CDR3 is TGTGCCAGCAGCCCACCGGGGGGGGATTCAGATACGCAGTATTTT. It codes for CASSPPGGDSDTQYF.

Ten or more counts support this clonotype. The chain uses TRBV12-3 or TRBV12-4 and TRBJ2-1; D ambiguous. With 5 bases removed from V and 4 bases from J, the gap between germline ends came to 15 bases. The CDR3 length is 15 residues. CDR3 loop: CASSHIMFTYNEQFF. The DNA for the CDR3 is TGTGCCAGCAGTCACATAATGTTTACGTACAATGAGCAGTTCTTC.

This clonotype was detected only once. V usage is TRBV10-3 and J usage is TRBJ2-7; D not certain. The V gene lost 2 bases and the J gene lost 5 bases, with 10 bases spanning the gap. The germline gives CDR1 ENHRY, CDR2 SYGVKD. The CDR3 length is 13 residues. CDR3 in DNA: TGTGCCATCAGTGAGCTGGCAGAAGACGAGCAGTACTTC. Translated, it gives CAISELAEDEQYF.

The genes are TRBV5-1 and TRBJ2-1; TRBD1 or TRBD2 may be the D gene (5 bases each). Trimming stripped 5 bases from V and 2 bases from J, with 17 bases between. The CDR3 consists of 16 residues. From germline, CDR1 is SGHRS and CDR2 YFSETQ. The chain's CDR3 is CASSPARGGTYNEQFF. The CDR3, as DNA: TGCGCCAGCAGTCCTGCCCGGGGCGGAACCTACAATGAGCAGTTCTTC.

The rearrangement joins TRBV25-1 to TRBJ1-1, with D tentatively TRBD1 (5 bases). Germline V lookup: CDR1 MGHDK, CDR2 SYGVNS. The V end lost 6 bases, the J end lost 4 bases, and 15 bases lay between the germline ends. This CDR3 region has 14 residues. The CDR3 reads CASRDLGRGTEAFF. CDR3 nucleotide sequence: TGTGCCAGCAGGGATCTCGGGAGGGGCACTGAAGCTTTCTTT.

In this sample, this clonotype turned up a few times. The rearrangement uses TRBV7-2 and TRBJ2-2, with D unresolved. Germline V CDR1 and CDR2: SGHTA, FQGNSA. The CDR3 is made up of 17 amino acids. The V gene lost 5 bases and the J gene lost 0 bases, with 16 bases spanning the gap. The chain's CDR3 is CASSSRPRTANTGELFF. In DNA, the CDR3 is TGTGCCAGCAGCAGCCGACCCAGGACCGCGAACACCGGGGAGCTGTTTTTT.

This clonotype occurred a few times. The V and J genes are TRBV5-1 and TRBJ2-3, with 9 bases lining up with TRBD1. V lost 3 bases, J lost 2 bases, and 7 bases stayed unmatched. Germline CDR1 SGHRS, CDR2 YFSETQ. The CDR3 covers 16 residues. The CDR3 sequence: CASSSLGTGFTDTQYF. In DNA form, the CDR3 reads TGCGCCAGCAGCTCGCTCGGGACAGGGTTCACAGATACGCAGTATTTT.

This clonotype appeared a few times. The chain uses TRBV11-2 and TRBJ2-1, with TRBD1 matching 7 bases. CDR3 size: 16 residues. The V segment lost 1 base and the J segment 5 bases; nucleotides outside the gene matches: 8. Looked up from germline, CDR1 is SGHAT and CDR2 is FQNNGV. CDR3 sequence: CASSLAYRGGHNEQFF. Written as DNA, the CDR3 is TGTGCCAGCAGCTTAGCCTACAGGGGCGGGCACAATGAGCAGTTCTTC.

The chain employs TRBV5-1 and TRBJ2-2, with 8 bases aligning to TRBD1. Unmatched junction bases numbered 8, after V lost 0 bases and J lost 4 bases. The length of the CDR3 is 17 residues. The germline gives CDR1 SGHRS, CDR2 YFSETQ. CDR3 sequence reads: CASSLEEGQGGTGELFF. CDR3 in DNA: TGCGCCAGCAGCTTGGAGGAAGGACAGGGTGGCACCGGGGAGCTGTTTTTT. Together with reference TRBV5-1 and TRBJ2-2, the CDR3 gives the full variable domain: KAGVTQTPRYLIKTRGQQVTLSCSPISGHRSVSWYQQTPGQGLQFLFEYFSETQRNKGNFPGRFSGRQFSNSRSEMNVSTLELGDSALYLCASSLEEGQGGTGELFFGEGSRLTVL.

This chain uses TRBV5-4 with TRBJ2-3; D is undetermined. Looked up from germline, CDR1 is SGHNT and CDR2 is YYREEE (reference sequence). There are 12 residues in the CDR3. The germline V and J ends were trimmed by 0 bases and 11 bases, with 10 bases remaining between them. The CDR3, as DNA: TGTGCCAGCAGCTTGGCCAGGAAGGAGCAGTATTTT. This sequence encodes CASSLARKEQYF.

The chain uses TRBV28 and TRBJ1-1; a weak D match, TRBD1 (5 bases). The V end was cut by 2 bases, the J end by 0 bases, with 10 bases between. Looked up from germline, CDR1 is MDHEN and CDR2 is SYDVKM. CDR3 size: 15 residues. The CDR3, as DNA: TGTGCCAGCAGTTTACAGACAGACCTGAACACTGAAGCTTTCTTT. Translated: CASSLQTDLNTEAFF.

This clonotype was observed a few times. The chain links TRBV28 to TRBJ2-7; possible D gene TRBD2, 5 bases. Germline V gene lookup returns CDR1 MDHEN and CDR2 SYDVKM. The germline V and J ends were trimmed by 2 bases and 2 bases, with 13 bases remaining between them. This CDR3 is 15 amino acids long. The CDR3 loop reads CASSLGWEWAYEQYF. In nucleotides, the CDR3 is TGTGCCAGCAGTTTAGGTTGGGAGTGGGCCTACGAGCAGTACTTC.

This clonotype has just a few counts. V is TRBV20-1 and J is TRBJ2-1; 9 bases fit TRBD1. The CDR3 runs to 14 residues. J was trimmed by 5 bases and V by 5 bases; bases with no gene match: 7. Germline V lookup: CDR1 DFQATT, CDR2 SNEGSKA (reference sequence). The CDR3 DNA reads TGCAGTGCTGGGACAGGGATGGGGCACAATGAGCAGTTCTTC. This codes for CSAGTGMGHNEQFF.

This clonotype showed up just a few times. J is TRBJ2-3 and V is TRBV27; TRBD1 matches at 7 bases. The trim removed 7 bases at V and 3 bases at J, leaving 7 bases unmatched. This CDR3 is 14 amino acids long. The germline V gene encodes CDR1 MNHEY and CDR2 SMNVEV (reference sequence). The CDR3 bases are TGTGCCAGCAATAGACAGGGTAGTACAGATACGCAGTATTTT. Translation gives CASNRQGSTDTQYF.

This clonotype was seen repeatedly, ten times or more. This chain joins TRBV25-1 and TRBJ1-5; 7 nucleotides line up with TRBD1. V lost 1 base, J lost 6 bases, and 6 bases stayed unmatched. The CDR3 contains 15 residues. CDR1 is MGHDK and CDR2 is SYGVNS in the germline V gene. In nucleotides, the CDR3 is TGTGCCAGCAGTGAATCCCAGGGGGAAGGTCAGCCCCAGCATTTT. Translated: CASSESQGEGQPQHF.

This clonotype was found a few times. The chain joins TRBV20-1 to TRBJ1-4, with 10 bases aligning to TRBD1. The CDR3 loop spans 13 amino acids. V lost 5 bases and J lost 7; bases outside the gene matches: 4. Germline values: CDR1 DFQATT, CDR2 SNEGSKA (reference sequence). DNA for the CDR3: TGCAGTGCTGCCGGGACAGGGGCTGAAAAACTGTTTTTT. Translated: CSAAGTGAEKLFF.

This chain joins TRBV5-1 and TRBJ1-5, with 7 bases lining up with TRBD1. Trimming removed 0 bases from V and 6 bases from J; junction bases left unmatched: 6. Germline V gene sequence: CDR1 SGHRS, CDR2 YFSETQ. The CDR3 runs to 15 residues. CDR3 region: CASSLGDRVSQPQHF. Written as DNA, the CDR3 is TGCGCCAGCAGCTTGGGCGACAGGGTAAGTCAGCCCCAGCATTTT.

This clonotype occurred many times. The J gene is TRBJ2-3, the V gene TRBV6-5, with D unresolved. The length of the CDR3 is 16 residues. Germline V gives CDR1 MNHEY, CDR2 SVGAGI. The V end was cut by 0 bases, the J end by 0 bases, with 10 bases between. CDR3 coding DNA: TGTGCCAGCAGTTACTCGATAGTCCGTAGCACAGATACGCAGTATTTT. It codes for CASSYSIVRSTDTQYF.

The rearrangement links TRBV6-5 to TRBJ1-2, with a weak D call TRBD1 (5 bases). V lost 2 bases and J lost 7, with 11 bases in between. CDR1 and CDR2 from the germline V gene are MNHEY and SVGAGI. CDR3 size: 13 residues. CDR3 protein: CASSYRGTSGYTF. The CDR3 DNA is TGTGCCAGCAGTTACCGGGGGACGAGTGGCTACACCTTC.

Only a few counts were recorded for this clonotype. For the CDR3, the DNA is TGTGCCAGCAGCTTTAGACGGCCATCTAACACTGAAGCTTTCTTT. Translating it yields CASSFRRPSNTEAFF. The chain is built from TRBV7-2 and TRBJ1-1, with D unresolved. V was shortened by 3 bases and J by 2 bases, with 13 bases between the two germline ends. Germline V gene data show CDR1 as SGHTA and CDR2 as FQGNSA. CDR3 length: 15 amino acids.

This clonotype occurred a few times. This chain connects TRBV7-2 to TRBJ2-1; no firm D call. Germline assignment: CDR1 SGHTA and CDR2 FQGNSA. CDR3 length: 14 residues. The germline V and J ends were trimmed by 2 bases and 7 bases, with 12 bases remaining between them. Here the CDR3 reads CASSLSNLLNEQFF. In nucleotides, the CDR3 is TGTGCCAGCAGCTTATCAAACTTGTTAAATGAGCAGTTCTTC.